The 18 T cell receptor beta chains below were found in one sample sequenced in a study of blood T cell repertoires in COVID-19. Sequencing was performed with immunoSEQ multiplex PCR; in TCRdb, only in-frame clones are kept and a portion is missing. The data show a few hundred thousand clones, around 87% seen once. Specimen: peripheral blood. These receptors came from a woman in her forties or fifties with acute or convalescent COVID-19.

This clone was recorded only once. The chain uses TRBV27 and TRBJ1-2; possibly TRBD1 for D (5 bases). CDR3 length: 15 amino acids. V was clipped by 8 bases and J by 8 bases, with 24 bases between them. Germline V lookup: CDR1 MNHEY, CDR2 SMNVEV (reference sequence). The CDR3 is CASGSPVGLRGGYTF. Written as DNA, the CDR3 is TGTGCCAGCGGATCCCCAGTCGGACTTCGGGGGGGCTACACCTTC.

The chain carries TRBV2 and TRBJ2-7; TRBD1 agrees at 7 bases. Trimming cost V 9 bases and J 5 bases; bases outside gene matches: 13. This CDR3 region has 14 residues. The V gene's germline CDR1 is SNHLY and CDR2 FYNNEI. For the CDR3, the DNA is TGTGCCAGGGGGGACATCACAGGGGCCAACGAGCAGTACTTC. It specifies CARGDITGANEQYF. The full variable domain, rest sourced from reference TRBV2 and TRBJ2-7, is EPEVTQTPSHQVTQMGQEVILRCVPISNHLYFYWYRQILGQKVEFLVSFYNNEISEKSEIFDDQFSVERPDGSNFTLKIRSTKLEDSAMYFCARGDITGANEQYFGPGTRLTVT.

The J gene is TRBJ2-7, the V gene TRBV28, with 9 bases that match TRBD1. V was pared by 6 bases and J by 6 bases, with 15 bases of the junction left unmatched. Germline V CDR1 and CDR2: MDHEN, SYDVKM. CDR3 length: 16 residues. In DNA, the CDR3 is TGTGCCAGCAGCCCATCCTCGGGACAGGGTTGGTCCGAGCAGTACTTC. Translating gives CASSPSSGQGWSEQYF.

This chain connects TRBV6-5 to TRBJ2-7; 9 positions agree with TRBD2. J gave up 3 bases and V 7 bases, and 7 bases lay outside the gene matches. CDR3 length: 14 residues. Germline V gene lookup returns CDR1 MNHEY and CDR2 SVGAGI. The CDR3 loop is CASTPGLAYYEQYF. The DNA of the CDR3 is TGTGCCAGCACCCCCGGACTAGCGTACTACGAGCAGTACTTC.

The V and J genes are TRBV15 and TRBJ2-7, with 11 bases aligning to TRBD1. Germline trimming cut 2 bases from V and 6 bases from J; bases unmatched to any gene: 6. CDR1 and CDR2 from the germline V gene are LNHNV and YYDKDF (reference sequence). The CDR3 is 15 amino acids. This CDR3 reads CATSRLTGTGGEQYF. The CDR3 DNA reads as TGTGCCACCAGCAGATTAACCGGGACAGGGGGCGAGCAGTACTTC.

The V and J genes are TRBV6-6 and TRBJ2-7; 9 positions match TRBD2. Trimming took 5 bases from V and 5 from J; bases not matched to a gene: 7. This CDR3 has 14 amino acids. Germline loops: CDR1 MNHNY, CDR2 SVGAGI (reference sequence). The CDR3: CASSPRTSVHEQYF. DNA of the CDR3: TGTGCCAGCAGTCCCAGGACTAGCGTCCACGAGCAGTACTTC.

There are a few counts of this clone. The V and J genes are TRBV4-1 and TRBJ2-3, with D hard to call. This CDR3 has 13 residues. CDR1 and CDR2 (germline): MGHRA, YSYEKL. With 2 bases removed from V and 3 bases from J, the gap between germline ends came to 6 bases. The CDR3 protein is CASSQRPTDTQYF. CDR3 DNA: TGCGCCAGCAGCCAACGTCCGACAGATACGCAGTATTTT.

The J gene is TRBJ2-7, the V gene TRBV10-3; 7 bases align to TRBD1. J was trimmed by 4 bases and V by 4 bases; bases with no gene match: 7. Germline lookup yields CDR1 ENHRY and CDR2 SYGVKD. This CDR3 spans 14 amino acids. In DNA form, the CDR3 reads TGTGCCATCAGTGTTGGGACAGATAAATACGAGCAGTACTTC. Translation: CAISVGTDKYEQYF.

This CDR3 is CASSLGRGQINYGYTF. CDR3 nucleotide sequence: TGCGCCAGCAGCTTGGGCAGGGGGCAAATTAACTATGGCTACACCTTC. The V gene is TRBV5-1, the J gene TRBJ1-2; 8 bases align to TRBD1. The CDR3 extends over 16 amino acids. The ends lost 0 bases at V and 1 base at J; junction bases unmatched: 5. Germline loops: CDR1 SGHRS, CDR2 YFSETQ.

This chain uses TRBV28 with TRBJ1-2; D unresolved. CDR3 length: 15 residues. CDR1 and CDR2 (germline): MDHEN, SYDVKM. The V gene lost 6 bases and the J gene lost 2 bases, with 16 bases spanning the gap. The CDR3 spells CASSSSTAANYGYTF. CDR3 in DNA: TGTGCCAGCAGCTCAAGCACGGCGGCCAACTATGGCTACACCTTC.

V usage is TRBV5-4 and J usage is TRBJ2-3; 8 nucleotides line up with TRBD2. The CDR3 runs 16 residues. CDR1 and CDR2 (germline): SGHNT, YYREEE (reference sequence). With V trimmed by 4 bases and J by 0 bases, 7 bases remained unmatched. Here the CDR3 DNA reads TGTGCCAGCAGCACCGGGACTAGGGCTAGCACAGATACGCAGTATTTT. It is translated as CASSTGTRASTDTQYF. The whole variable domain, filled in from reference TRBV5-4 and TRBJ2-3, reads ETGVTQSPTHLIKTRGQQVTLRCSSQSGHNTVSWYQQALGQGPQFIFQYYREEENGRGNFPPRFSGLQFPNYSSELNVNALELDDSALYLCASSTGTRASTDTQYFGPGTRLTVL.

The rearrangement uses TRBV6-5 and TRBJ1-2; TRBD1 aligns across 9 bases. The V segment lost 6 bases and the J segment 4 bases; nucleotides outside the gene matches: 6. Germline V CDR1 and CDR2: MNHEY, SVGAGI. The CDR3 runs 14 residues. The DNA of the CDR3 is TGTGCCAGCAGACTGACAGGGGGTGGCTATGGCTACACCTTC. Its translation is CASRLTGGGYGYTF.

The count of this clone is one. CDR3 nucleotides: TGTGCCAGTAGTGCCCCTAGCGGGAGGGTTAACTATGAGCAGTTCTTC. Translating gives CASSAPSGRVNYEQFF. The chain uses TRBV19 and TRBJ2-1; 12 nucleotides align to TRBD2. The trim removed 5 bases at V and 8 bases at J, leaving 10 bases unmatched. CDR1 and CDR2 from the germline V gene are LNHDA and SQIVND (reference sequence). This CDR3 is built from 16 residues.

V is TRBV28 and J is TRBJ1-2, with D hard to call. Germline V CDR1 and CDR2: MDHEN, SYDVKM. This CDR3 contains 12 residues. V was shortened by 8 bases and J by 8 bases, with 15 bases between the two germline ends. Here the CDR3 reads CASSDGREGYTF. The CDR3 coding sequence is TGTGCCAGCTCGGATGGACGGGAAGGCTACACCTTC.

V usage is TRBV12-2 and J usage is TRBJ1-5; TRBD1 was called by the table and not checked on the DNA. TRBV12-2 represents a pseudogene. The CDR3 is made up of 18 amino acids. CDR3 in amino acids: CASRFQWADRETNQPQHF. The CDR3 nucleotides read TGTGCAAGTCGCTTTCAGTGGGCGGACAGGGAGACAAATCAGCCCCAGCATTTT.

A single count supports this clone. The chain joins TRBV9 to TRBJ1-3; D remains ambiguous. Germline values: CDR1 SGDLS, CDR2 YYNGEE. The CDR3 sequence is 14 residues long. The V end lost 5 bases, the J end lost 2 bases, and 11 bases lay between the germline ends. This CDR3 is CASREDTAGNTIYF. DNA for the CDR3: TGTGCCAGCAGGGAGGATACTGCTGGAAACACCATATATTTT.

The chain joins TRBV4-2 to TRBJ2-7; perhaps TRBD1 as D (6 bases). The CDR3 loop spans 16 amino acids. Germline loops: CDR1 LGHNA, CDR2 YNFKEQ. Trimming took off 0 bases at V and 6 bases at J, with 18 bases between the two ends. The CDR3 sequence: CASSQDPGQTPSEQYF. The DNA for the CDR3 is TGTGCCAGCAGCCAAGATCCCGGACAGACCCCTTCCGAGCAGTACTTC.

The CDR3 DNA follows: TGTGCCAGCAGCTTAGTGTCGAGCGGGAGGGTTTCCTACAATGAGCAGTTCTTC. Amino acids: CASSLVSSGRVSYNEQFF. V usage is TRBV7-2 and J usage is TRBJ2-1, with 10 positions matching TRBD2. With V trimmed by 1 base and J by 1 base, 7 bases remained unmatched. CDR1 and CDR2 (germline): SGHTA, FQGNSA. CDR3 length: 18 residues.